Included here is one T cell receptor beta chain sequence, with context. The data derive from a study of T cell responses to AZD1222 COVID-19 vaccine. Trimming cost V 0 bases and J 2 bases, with 11 bases left between them. CDR1 is SGHTA, CDR2 FQGNSA, per germline. The CDR3 consists of 15 residues. Using immunoSEQ multiplex PCR, the repertoire was profiled, and TCRdb retains in-frame clones only, with some absent. This sample carries some 200,000 clones, roughly 92% of them seen once, and the ten largest clones take approximately 3.7%. Source: peripheral blood, taken 28 days after the second AZD1222 dose. The receptor was isolated from an adult who received the AZD1222 COVID-19 vaccine. The chain recombines TRBV7-2 with TRBJ2-7, with a weak D call TRBD2 (5 bases). This CDR3 is CASSLARDYTYEQYF. The CDR3 DNA is TGTGCCAGCAGCTTAGCGCGAGACTATACCTACGAGCAGTACTTC.